Each of the 10 T cell receptor beta chains below was sequenced from the same sample in a study of T cells after somatic rescue of genetic block. Clones were read by immunoSEQ multiplex PCR, and TCRdb kept only the in-frame ones, dropping some. Altogether more than 9,500 clones are present, roughly 73% being singletons, with the ten largest covering nearly 20%. Sequenced material: peripheral blood mononuclear cells (PBMCs). Receptor source: a boy under 18.

The chain carries TRBV9 and TRBJ2-1; no firm D call. Germline loops: CDR1 SGDLS, CDR2 YYNGEE. Trimming left V 0 bases short and J 6 bases short, with 7 bases between. CDR3 length equals 13 residues. Here the CDR3 DNA reads TGTGCCAGCAGCGTAGGAAGCCCCAATGAGCAGTTCTTC. Amino acids: CASSVGSPNEQFF.

This clone was observed a handful of times. The CDR3 DNA is TGTGCCAGCAGTTTAGACAGGGGTCGTAATTCACCCCTCCACTTT. Amino acids: CASSLDRGRNSPLHF. The chain combines TRBV27 with TRBJ1-6, with 8 nucleotides matching TRBD1. CDR3 length: 15 amino acids. V gave up 2 bases and J gave up 6 bases; unmatched junction bases: 3. Germline V gives CDR1 MNHEY, CDR2 SMNVEV (reference sequence).

This clone was observed once. V and J are TRBV28 and TRBJ1-3; D is possibly TRBD1 (5 bases). Germline CDR1 reads MDHEN; CDR2 reads SYDVKM. Trimming removed 6 bases from V and 0 bases from J, with 15 bases in between. The CDR3 runs 16 residues. CDR3 nucleotides: TGTGCCAGCAGCCCCTCGACAGCGGCCTCTGGAAACACCATATATTTT. It specifies CASSPSTAASGNTIYF. Complete variable domain (other parts from reference TRBV28 and TRBJ1-3): DVKVTQSSRYLVKRTGEKVFLECVQDMDHENMFWYRQDPGLGLRLIYFSYDVKMKEKGDIPEGYSVSREKKERFSLILESASTNQTSMYLCASSPSTAASGNTIYFGEGSWLTVV.

This rearrangement joins TRBV28 to TRBJ2-5, with no clear D. Germline V gives CDR1 MDHEN, CDR2 SYDVKM. The CDR3 sequence is 13 residues long. Trimming took 6 bases from V and 2 from J, leaving 10 bases between them. CDR3 region: CASRPTVQETQYF. The CDR3 DNA is TGTGCCAGCAGACCAACAGTGCAAGAGACCCAGTACTTC. The whole variable domain, filled in from reference TRBV28 and TRBJ2-5, reads DVKVTQSSRYLVKRTGEKVFLECVQDMDHENMFWYRQDPGLGLRLIYFSYDVKMKEKGDIPEGYSVSREKKERFSLILESASTNQTSMYLCASRPTVQETQYFGPGTRLLVL.

This CDR3 reads CATTYGTGAKRETNYGYTF. The CDR3 nucleotides read TGTGCCACAACTTACGGGACAGGCGCTAAGAGGGAGACTAACTATGGCTACACCTTC. The rearrangement joins TRBV21-1 to TRBJ1-2; no check of the table's D call, TRBD1, against the DNA was made. TRBV21-1 is listed as a pseudogene. The CDR3 has 19 residues.

By sample fraction, this clone is medium-sized. This chain joins TRBV10-3 and TRBJ2-2, with a tentative D call TRBD2 (6 bases). This CDR3 comprises 14 residues. The germline CDR1 and CDR2 sequences are ENHRY and SYGVKD. Trimming left V 3 bases short and J 5 bases short, with 10 bases between. CDR3 sequence (DNA): TGTGCCATCAGTGAATGGACTAAAACCGGGGAGCTGTTTTTT. This gives the protein CAISEWTKTGELFF.

The V gene is TRBV29-1, the J gene TRBJ1-1, with 7 bases identical to TRBD1. Germline V gives CDR1 SQVTM, CDR2 ANQGSEA. The CDR3 loop spans 12 amino acids. The ends lost 7 bases at V and 5 bases at J; junction bases unmatched: 7. CDR3 bases: TGCAGCGCGACAGGGAAGGGAACTGAAGCTTTCTTT. Amino acids: CSATGKGTEAFF.

This clone was found a few times. V usage is TRBV28 and J usage is TRBJ2-3, with 11 bases lining up with TRBD2. The V gene end was trimmed by 2 bases and the J gene end by 2 bases; junction bases not matched to a gene: 12. The CDR3 sequence is 19 residues long. Germline V gene sequence: CDR1 MDHEN, CDR2 SYDVKM. CDR3 coding DNA: TGTGCCAGCAGTTTAGCGCCCCCACTAGCGGGAGTTTTCACAGATACGCAGTATTTT. Protein: CASSLAPPLAGVFTDTQYF. Combining the CDR3 with reference TRBV28 and TRBJ2-3 gives the whole variable domain DVKVTQSSRYLVKRTGEKVFLECVQDMDHENMFWYRQDPGLGLRLIYFSYDVKMKEKGDIPEGYSVSREKKERFSLILESASTNQTSMYLCASSLAPPLAGVFTDTQYFGPGTRLTVL.

In its sample, this clone was seen once. The V call is TRBV5-6, the J call TRBJ1-1; 10 positions match TRBD1. The CDR3 has 17 amino acids. With V trimmed by 0 bases and J by 3 bases, 8 bases remained unmatched. CDR1 is SGHDT and CDR2 is YYEEEE in the germline V gene. The chain's CDR3 is CASSLAGQGPVDTEAFF. CDR3 nucleotides: TGTGCCAGCAGCTTGGCGGGACAGGGGCCGGTGGACACTGAAGCTTTCTTT.

The chain couples TRBV6-6 to TRBJ1-4, with no clear D. Germline values: CDR1 MNHNY, CDR2 SVGAGI (reference sequence). The CDR3 totals 14 residues. V dropped 2 bases and J dropped 2 bases, with 6 bases sitting between them. DNA for the CDR3: TGTGCCAGCAGTTACGAGGGTACTAATGAAAAACTGTTTTTT. This codes for CASSYEGTNEKLFF.